This TCR beta chain appears in the sequencing data of a study of OX40 agonist ivuxolimab in advanced cancers. Study-wide context: Subjects had a mean age of about 61 years, with a range of roughly 20 to 80; more than 70% were male. Partial responses, seen in three patients, involved one hepatocellular carcinoma and two cutaneous melanomas.

The cohort excluded patients with autoimmune disease history or systemic immunosuppression. The timepoints at which blood was sampled were baseline, cycle 4 day 1, and cycle 7 day 1. The germline CDR1 and CDR2 sequences are MDHEN and SYDVKM. V lost 6 bases and J 2 bases, leaving 11 bases between the germline ends. The CDR3 contains 14 residues. Measured with immunoSEQ multiplex PCR; TCRdb has only the in-frame clones, and not every one. The sample records roughly 75,000 clones, roughly nine tenths being singletons. This specimen was CD4+ or CD8+ T cells sorted from blood, taken in a trial of the OX40 agonist ivuxolimab. The sequence was obtained from an adult with an advanced solid tumor such as melanoma, head and neck, liver or kidney cancer. J is TRBJ1-5 and V is TRBV28; D is ambiguous. The CDR3 loop reads CASSPQRRNQPQHF. Here the CDR3 DNA reads TGTGCCAGCAGCCCGCAGCGGCGCAATCAGCCCCAGCATTTT.